The entry that follows covers one T cell receptor (beta chain) sequence. These data belong to a study of blood T cell repertoires in COVID-19. The germline CDR1 and CDR2 sequences are MNHEY and SMNVEV (reference sequence). There are 15 residues in the CDR3. V gave up 6 bases and J gave up 5 bases; unmatched junction bases: 8. Those enrolled, adults aged roughly 18 to 100 years, came from some 23 US areas. This table comes from immunoSEQ multiplex PCR, and its TCRdb copy is limited to in-frame clones, with some not included. The table has some 190,000 clones, 89% seen once. Sequences were obtained from PBMCs or T cells enriched from blood (not recorded which). The chain uses TRBV27 and TRBJ2-5; 11 nucleotides line up with TRBD1. This clonotype was sampled from a woman in her thirties or forties with acute COVID-19. CDR3 DNA: TGTGCCAGCAGGGGACAGGGGGGAATTGGGGAGACCCAGTACTTC. Encoded protein: CASRGQGGIGETQYF.